The next 4 T cell receptor beta chains were all read from a single sample in a study of T cell clusters in autoimmune cytopenias. TRB rearrangements were amplified by touch-down multiplex PCR with mixed TRB-A/B primers. TCRdb re-called the multiplex PCR reads, yielding one record per CDR3 amino acid sequence without DNA. The clone table shows about 11,000 distinct CDR3 sequences, with the ten largest holding roughly 20%. TRB amplification used approximately 250 ng of peripheral blood genomic DNA. The sample was also linked to a second study, of T cell repertoires in aging, cancer and after chemotherapy.

The sequencing input was peripheral blood. The receptors derive from a human donor in good health.

The J gene is TRBJ1-2, the V gene TRBV5-1; the D call of TRBD1 rests on TCRdb alone, since no DNA is present to check it. The CDR3 extends over 13 amino acids. Germline V gene sequence: CDR1 SGHRS, CDR2 YFSETQ. The CDR3 reads CASSLTGPYGYTF.

The rearrangement uses TRBV20-1 and TRBJ1-2. CDR3 length: 12 residues. Germline V CDR1 and CDR2: DFQATT, SNEGSKA (reference sequence). The CDR3 loop reads CSARGVGEGYTF.

J is TRBJ2-7 and V is TRBV13; TCRdb's D gene call, TRBD1, goes unchecked for lack of DNA. Germline-derived CDR1 and CDR2 are PRHDT and FYEKMQ (reference sequence). There are 15 residues in the CDR3. The CDR3 reads CASSARRDPPGEQYF.

The gene calls are TRBV18 and TRBJ2-2; there is no DNA to check the TCRdb D call of TRBD1. The CDR3 loop spans 16 amino acids. Germline CDR1 and CDR2: KGHSH and LQKENI. The CDR3 reads CASSSMGGTNTGELFF.